This TCR beta chain was identified in a study of CD8+ T cells in alopecia areata. On the study more broadly: The study gave treated patients oral tofacitinib at 5 to 10 mg twice daily. Overall study findings and caveats: Scalp sample sequencing also detects resident alphabeta T cells of normal skin. The presence of one nonresponder keeps the tie between baseline CD8+ expansion and response uncertain.

This CDR3 has 15 residues. The V end lost 3 bases, the J end lost 2 bases, and 14 bases lay between the germline ends. The germline V gene encodes CDR1 MNHEY and CDR2 SMNVEV (reference sequence). Details on this clone: The antigen remains unidentified.

Specified treatment: oral pan-JAK inhibitor, 5-10 mg twice daily. Samples from alopecia areata patients were lesional scalp punch biopsies and peripheral blood. Extraction of RNA preceded its reverse transcription into cDNA, which served as the sequencing template. TCRdb keeps only in-frame clones here, not all; method: immunoSEQ multiplex PCR. The sample yields roughly 210,000 clones, around two fifths seen once. V and J are TRBV27 and TRBJ2-7; maybe TRBD2 (5 bases). This sample comprised CD4+ T cells sorted from blood, obtained at approximately week 36, from a patient treated with tofacitinib. The sequence was obtained from a human donor with alopecia areata. This chain's CDR3 is CASSFNGVGTYEQYF. CDR3 in DNA: TGTGCCAGCAGTTTTAACGGGGTGGGAACCTACGAGCAGTACTTC.